This T cell receptor (beta chain) was identified during a study of blood T cell repertoires in COVID-19. Study in general: COVID-19 samples collected from the United States, Italy and Spain covered acute and convalescent phases. From T cells, B-cell-depleted T cells, or PBMCs came the material, which was cDNA or gDNA.

This CDR3 has 14 residues. Germline V lookup: CDR1 SGHVS, CDR2 FQNEAQ. V shed 7 bases and J 11 bases; nucleotides not matched to a gene: 10. Original analysis: Amplifying reference gene primers gave estimates of nucleated cell counts. Using immunoSEQ multiplex PCR, the repertoire was profiled, and TCRdb retains in-frame clones only, with some absent. V, J and clone size were drawn from that table, and D and trimming were deduced from the DNA. The sample yields 200,000 to 250,000 clones, roughly nine tenths seen once. Sequencing was done on a sample of peripheral blood. The sequence derives from a woman aged 50 to 60 with acute or convalescent COVID-19. The V and J genes are TRBV7-8 and TRBJ1-4; 10 bases map to TRBD1. The CDR3 loop reads CASTPGQGDWKLFF. The CDR3 DNA follows: TGTGCCAGCACCCCCGGACAGGGGGACTGGAAACTGTTTTTT. Full variable domain (missing parts from reference TRBV7-8 and TRBJ1-4): GAGVSQSPRYKVAKRGQDVALRCDPISGHVSLFWYQQALGQGPEFLTYFQNEAQLDKSGLPSDRFFAERPEGSVSTLKIQRTQQEDSAVYLCASTPGQGDWKLFFGSGTQLSVL.